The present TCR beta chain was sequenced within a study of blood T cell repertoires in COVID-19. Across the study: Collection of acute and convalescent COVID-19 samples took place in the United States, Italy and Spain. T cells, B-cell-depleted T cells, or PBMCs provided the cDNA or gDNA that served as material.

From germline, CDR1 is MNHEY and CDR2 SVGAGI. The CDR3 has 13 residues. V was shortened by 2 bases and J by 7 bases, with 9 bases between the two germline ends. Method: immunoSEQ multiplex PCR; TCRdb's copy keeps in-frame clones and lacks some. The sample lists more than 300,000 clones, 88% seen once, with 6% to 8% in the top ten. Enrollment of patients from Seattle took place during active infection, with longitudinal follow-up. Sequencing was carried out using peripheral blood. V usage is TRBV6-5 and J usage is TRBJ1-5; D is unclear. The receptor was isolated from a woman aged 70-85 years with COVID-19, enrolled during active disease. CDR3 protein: CASSYDGRQPQHF. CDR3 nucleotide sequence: TGTGCCAGCAGTTACGACGGGAGACAGCCCCAGCATTTT.